A selection of T cell receptor beta chains follows, all from one sample in a study of T cells in Graves' hyperthyroidism and ophthalmopathy. In TCRdb, the multiplex PCR reads were re-called with MiXCR into one record per CDR3 protein. The sample shows fewer than 450,000 distinct CDR3 sequences, around 15% of them seen only once. Source material: blood. These receptors were collected from a man in his fifties with Graves' ophthalmopathy. The CDR3 runs from the conserved cysteine through the conserved F or W. Fields, in order: D gene, clone size, J gene, V gene, CDR3 DNA, CDR3 protein. The D gene is left open where the match is weak. Size values are once, few and many counts, or a class for expanded clones, and some rows have none.

TRBD1	many	TRBJ1-1	TRBV12-3/TRBV12-4	TGTGCCAGCAGTTGGGGACAGATGAACACTGAAGCTTTCTTT	CASSWGQMNTEAFF
.	many	TRBJ1-1	TRBV5-1	TGCGCCAGCAGCCGAAATACAGGGTCTCCAGCTTTCTTT	CASSRNTGSPAFF
.	.	TRBJ2-5	TRBV7-9	TGTGCCGGCGCCCGGGACTTTTCGGAAGAGACCCAGTACTTC	CAGARDFSEETQYF
TRBD2	many	TRBJ2-4	TRBV18	TGTGCCAGCTCACCACTATCATTAGCGGGAAGGTCGAACATTCAGTACTTC	CASSPLSLAGRSNIQYF
.	.	TRBJ1-4	TRBV10-3	TGTGCCATCAGTGGGGGATCGAATGAAAAACTGTTTTTT	CAISGGSNEKLFF
.	.	TRBJ2-7	TRBV6-1	TGTGCCAGCAGTACCATCCCCCCCGGACAGAGACAGTACTTC	CASSTIPPGQRQYF
.	many	TRBJ2-3	TRBV20-1	TGCAGTGCTAGTACCGAGACTAGAACAGATACGCAGTATTTT	CSASTETRTDTQYF
.	many	TRBJ2-1	TRBV18	TGTGCCAGCTCACCATGGGGAGAAGACAATGAGCAGTTCTTC	CASSPWGEDNEQFF
TRBD2	.	TRBJ2-7	TRBV3-1	TGTGCCAGCAGCCCAAATGACGGGAGGGCCGGCGACGAGCAGTACTTC	CASSPNDGRAGDEQYF
.	.	TRBJ2-1	TRBV5-6	TGTGCCAGCAGCTTGGAATGGCAGGCTTTTCACAATGAGCAGTTCTTC	CASSLEWQAFHNEQFF
.	.	TRBJ1-5	TRBV24-1	TGTGCCACCAGTGAAGATAATCAGCCCCAGCATTTT	CATSEDNQPQHF
.	many	TRBJ2-3	TRBV2	TGTGCCAGCAAGTACGGGGATACGCAGTATTTT	CASKYGDTQYF
.	many	TRBJ1-1	TRBV9	TGTGCCAGCGGAAAGACAGCAATGAACACTGAAGCTTTCTTT	CASGKTAMNTEAFF
.	many	TRBJ2-1	TRBV20-1	TGCAGTGCCCCCTTTTCCAGCGATGAGCAGTTCTTC	CSAPFSSDEQFF
.	many	TRBJ1-2	TRBV30	TGTGCCGCGGGATTCAGCTCCTATGGCTACACCTTC	CAAGFSSYGYTF
.	few	TRBJ2-2	TRBV4-2	TGTGCCAGCAGCCAACAGGGGGGGGGGAACACCGGGGAGCTGTTTTTT	CASSQQGGGNTGELFF
.	many	TRBJ2-3	TRBV2	TGTGCCAGCGGAGCTGATACTCCAGATACGCAGTATTTT	CASGADTPDTQYF
.	.	TRBJ2-5	TRBV7-9	TGTGCCAGCAGCTTAGCGCATGGGGGTTTGGTCCAAGAGACCCAGTACTTC	CASSLAHGGLVQETQYF
TRBD1	.	TRBJ1-2	TRBV4-1	TGCGCCAGCAGCTACGGGACAGTCAACTATGGCTACACCTTC	CASSYGTVNYGYTF
.	.	TRBJ2-3	TRBV20-1	TGCAGTGCTACCAACCCCGGGGGCCGAGTAGATACGCAGTATTTT	CSATNPGGRVDTQYF
TRBD2	many	TRBJ2-3	TRBV5-1	TGCGCCAGCAGCCCGGGACTAGCGGGATTTAGGCTGGATACGCAGTATTTT	CASSPGLAGFRLDTQYF
.	.	TRBJ2-7	TRBV10-3	TGTGCCATCAGTGATACTAGCTACGAGCAGTACTTC	CAISDTSYEQYF
.	many	TRBJ2-7	TRBV5-1	TGCGCCAGCAGCTCAACGAGAAGCTCCTACGAGCAGTACTTC	CASSSTRSSYEQYF
.	many	TRBJ1-5	TRBV3-1	TGTGCCAGCAGCCAAGATTTGACCGATCAGCCCCAGCATTTT	CASSQDLTDQPQHF
.	many	TRBJ1-2	TRBV28	TGTGCCAGCAGTCTAAGACGGAAATTATATGGCTACACCTTC	CASSLRRKLYGYTF
.	many	TRBJ2-1	TRBV5-4	TGTGCCAGCAGTATACAGGGGAGGAATGAGCAGTTCTTC	CASSIQGRNEQFF
TRBD2	few	TRBJ2-5	TRBV5-5	TGTGCCAGCAGCCATCGCGGGGGACAAGAGACCCAGTACTTC	CASSHRGGQETQYF
.	few	TRBJ1-4	TRBV19	TGTGCCAGTAGTATCGGGATCGGTGGTGAAAAACTGTTTTTT	CASSIGIGGEKLFF
.	few	TRBJ2-3	TRBV4-1	TGCGCCAGCAGGGTGAGGGTCCCCAGCGGTACGCAGTATTTT	CASRVRVPSGTQYF
.	many	TRBJ2-7	TRBV5-6	TGTGCCAGCAGACAGACGGGACTGAGCGAGCAGTACTTC	CASRQTGLSEQYF
TRBD2	many	TRBJ2-1	TRBV27	TGTGCCAGCAGTTCGGGGGGGAGCAATGAGCAGTTCTTC	CASSSGGSNEQFF
.	many	TRBJ2-3	TRBV20-1	TGCAGTGCTATTTCCCTAGGGGGAGGGGACCTCACAGATACGCAGTATTTT	CSAISLGGGDLTDTQYF
.	many	TRBJ2-3	TRBV5-1	TGCGCCAGCAGCAACGGGGACCGCTCGATTGGCACAGATACGCAGTATTTT	CASSNGDRSIGTDTQYF
.	many	TRBJ2-3	TRBV2	TGTGCCAGCAGTGACCGGATGAGGGATACGCAGTATTTT	CASSDRMRDTQYF
TRBD2	.	TRBJ2-2	TRBV6-2/TRBV6-3	TGTGCCAGCAGAACGACTAGCGGGAGGGCCTCCGGGGAGCTGTTTTTT	CASRTTSGRASGELFF
TRBD1	.	TRBJ2-7	TRBV10-3	TGTGCCATCACGGGCCGACAGGGGTCGGCTTACAATGAGCAGTACTTC	CAITGRQGSAYNEQYF
TRBD2	few	TRBJ2-7	TRBV15	TGTGCCACCAGCAGATCTAGGACTAGCGGTGAGCAGTACTTC	CATSRSRTSGEQYF
.	few	TRBJ2-2	TRBV20-1	TGCAGTGCTAGAGATTTCGGGACGAACACCGGGGAGCTGTTTTTT	CSARDFGTNTGELFF
TRBD2	.	TRBJ2-3	TRBV12-3/TRBV12-4	TGTGCCAGCAGTTACGGGTTAGGACTAGCGGGAGTCACAGATACGCAGTATTTT	CASSYGLGLAGVTDTQYF
TRBD1	few	TRBJ2-1	TRBV29-1	TGCAGCGTTGTCTTGGACAGGAGTTTCTATGAGCAGTTCTTC	CSVVLDRSFYEQFF
.	many	TRBJ1-4	TRBV12-3/TRBV12-4	TGTGCCAGCAGGCCCTCGGGGGAAAAACTGTTTTTT	CASRPSGEKLFF
.	many	TRBJ2-1	TRBV27	TGTGCCAGCAGTTGGGGACCCATCTCCTACAATGAGCAGTTCTTC	CASSWGPISYNEQFF
TRBD1	.	TRBJ2-2	TRBV7-3	TGTGCCAGCAGCTTATGGGACAGGGGTGACACCGGGGAGCTGTTTTTT	CASSLWDRGDTGELFF
.	many	TRBJ2-5	TRBV3-1	TGTGCCAGCAGCCAAGATGTTTTTGAAGAGACCCAGTACTTC	CASSQDVFEETQYF
.	.	TRBJ1-5	TRBV4-1	TGCGCCAGCAGCGAAGGACAGCTTAATCAGCCCCAGCATTTT	CASSEGQLNQPQHF
TRBD1	many	TRBJ2-7	TRBV5-1	TGCGCCTCCTCGGGAGGAAAACCGGGACAGGGGGCTGCGGTGGAGCAGTACTTC	CASSGGKPGQGAAVEQYF
TRBD2	few	TRBJ2-7	TRBV2	TGTGCCAGCCTGGGGACTAGCTTTTACGAGCAGTACTTC	CASLGTSFYEQYF
TRBD1	few	TRBJ1-2	TRBV2	TGTGCCAGCGGCGGCGGGACAGAATTGGGGGGCTACACCTTC	CASGGGTELGGYTF
TRBD2	many	TRBJ2-7	TRBV11-3	TGTGCCAGCAGCAGCGGGGGGCGGTCCACTGTGCAGTACTTC	CASSSGGRSTVQYF
TRBD1	few	TRBJ1-2	TRBV5-1	TGCGCCAGCAGTACCGGGACAGGGGAATCTGGCTACACCTTC	CASSTGTGESGYTF
.	.	TRBJ1-2	TRBV12-3/TRBV12-4	TGTGCCAGCAGTCCCCGTGCCGGGGGACTTAACTATGGCTACACCTTC	CASSPRAGGLNYGYTF
TRBD1	many	TRBJ2-4	TRBV7-9	TGTGCCAGCAGCTACGAAGACAGGGGACAGTACTTC	CASSYEDRGQYF
.	many	TRBJ2-3	TRBV20-1	TGCAGTGCTAGAGCCTATGTCGCTAGCGCCGCCACAGATACGCAGTATTTT	CSARAYVASAATDTQYF
.	many	TRBJ2-2	TRBV7-2	TGTGCCAGCAGTAGGGACCACACCGGGGAGCTGTTTTTT	CASSRDHTGELFF
.	many	TRBJ1-1	TRBV3-1	TGTGCCAGCAGCCACGACGGGGCGTTAACTGAAGCTTTCTTT	CASSHDGALTEAFF
.	many	TRBJ2-7	TRBV20-1	TGCAGTGCTAGACCCGGTAGCTCCTACGAGCAGTACTTC	CSARPGSSYEQYF
.	.	TRBJ2-3	TRBV5-4	TGTGCCAGCAGCCTCCGATCTGGTTGGGATACGCAGTATTTT	CASSLRSGWDTQYF
.	.	TRBJ2-3	TRBV5-4	TGTGCCAGCAGCCCTGGAAGGGGGGGAACAGATACGCAGTATTTT	CASSPGRGGTDTQYF
TRBD1	many	TRBJ1-5	TRBV20-1	TGCAGTACTAGAGGTCTCCGGGACAGGTCCGGCAATCAGCCCCAGCATTTT	CSTRGLRDRSGNQPQHF